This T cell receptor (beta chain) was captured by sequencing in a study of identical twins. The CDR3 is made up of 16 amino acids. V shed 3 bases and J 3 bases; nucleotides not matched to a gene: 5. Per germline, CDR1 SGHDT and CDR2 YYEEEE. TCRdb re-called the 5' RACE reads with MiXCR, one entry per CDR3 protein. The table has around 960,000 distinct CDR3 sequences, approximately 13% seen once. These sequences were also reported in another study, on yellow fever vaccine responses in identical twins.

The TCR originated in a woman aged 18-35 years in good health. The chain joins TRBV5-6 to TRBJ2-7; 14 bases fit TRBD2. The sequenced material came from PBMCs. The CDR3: CASSSTGTSGSYEQYF. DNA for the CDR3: TGTGCCAGCAGCTCCACCGGGACTAGCGGGAGCTACGAGCAGTACTTC.